This entry lists 10 T cell receptor beta chains sequenced from one sample in a study of cytomegalovirus exposure and HLA in healthy donors. Primers for the PCR totalled 60 Vbeta and 13 Jbeta. Clones were read by immunoSEQ multiplex PCR, and TCRdb kept only the in-frame ones, dropping some. The top ten hold around 2% of the sample, which has some 130,000 clones, 76% seen once. Sequencing was performed on PBMCs. The receptors here all came from a female donor in good health and CMV-seropositive.

V and J are TRBV7-9 and TRBJ2-1; possible D gene TRBD2, 7 bases. There are 17 residues in the CDR3. Germline CDR1 reads SEHNR; CDR2 reads FQNEAQ (reference sequence). Trimming cost V 5 bases and J 0 bases, with 17 bases left between them. DNA of the CDR3: TGTGCCAGCAGCGTACCGGGGGGCCCCTACTCCTACAATGAGCAGTTCTTC. It yields the protein CASSVPGGPYSYNEQFF.

The chain carries TRBV18 and TRBJ1-6; D gene uncertain. V lost 4 bases and J lost 7, with 8 bases in between. The CDR3 totals 13 residues. Germline V gives CDR1 KGHSH, CDR2 LQKENI. Written as DNA, the CDR3 is TGTGCCAGCTCACGCGCGGCAAATTCACCCCTCCACTTT. Translated, it gives CASSRAANSPLHF. The full variable domain, its missing parts supplied by reference TRBV18 and TRBJ1-6, is NAGVMQNPRHLVRRRGQEARLRCSPMKGHSHVYWYRQLPEEGLKFMVYLQKENIIDESGMPKERFSAEFPKEGPSILRIQQVVRGDSAAYFCASSRAANSPLHFGNGTRLTVT.

The V call is TRBV10-2, the J call TRBJ1-6; tentatively, D is TRBD1 (5 bases). Germline lookup yields CDR1 WSHSY and CDR2 SAAADI. Deletions cut 5 bases from V and 11 bases from J, with 10 bases between. This CDR3 spans 12 amino acids. The DNA for the CDR3 is TGCGCCAGCAGTACAGGTTTAGCACCCCTCCACTTT. Amino acid sequence: CASSTGLAPLHF.

In its sample, this clone was seen a few times. The rearrangement joins TRBV6-1 to TRBJ2-3, with D unclear. Germline V lookup: CDR1 MNHNS, CDR2 SASEGT. The V and J ends lost 2 bases and 6 bases respectively, with 9 bases between them. The CDR3 length is 13 residues. The CDR3 is CASSEQVRDTQYF. The CDR3 coding sequence is TGTGCCAGCAGTGAACAGGTTAGGGATACGCAGTATTTT.

This rearrangement joins TRBV7-6 to TRBJ2-5, with 9 bases aligning to TRBD1. This CDR3 is built from 13 residues. Germline CDR1 and CDR2: SGHVS and FNYEAQ. V shed 7 bases and J 5 bases; nucleotides not matched to a gene: 5. Written as DNA, the CDR3 is TGTGCCAGCACCAACAGGGGGCGGGAGACCCAGTACTTC. This gives the protein CASTNRGRETQYF.

The CDR3 spells CASSTEGGQYSYEQYF. CDR3 coding DNA: TGTGCCAGCAGCACCGAGGGAGGTCAGTACTCCTACGAGCAGTACTTC. This chain uses TRBV11-2 with TRBJ2-7; D perhaps matches TRBD2 (6 bases). This CDR3 is built from 16 residues. V lost 5 bases and J 0 bases, leaving 17 bases between the germline ends. Germline CDR1 reads SGHAT; CDR2 reads FQNNGV.

The chain links TRBV4-1 to TRBJ2-7; TRBD2 agrees at 9 bases. The CDR3 has 16 residues. V gave up 2 bases and J gave up 2 bases; unmatched junction bases: 7. CDR1 and CDR2 (germline): MGHRA, YSYEKL. The CDR3 nucleotides are TGCGCCAGCAGCCAATATTATAGCGGGAGCACCTACGAGCAGTACTTC. Its translation is CASSQYYSGSTYEQYF.

CDR3 nucleotides: TGTGCCAGCAGCTCCTGGGCCCAGAGCAATCAGCCCCAGCATTTT. Residues: CASSSWAQSNQPQHF. This rearrangement joins TRBV5-6 to TRBJ1-5, with unresolved D. The length of the CDR3 is 15 residues. Trimming left V 3 bases short and J 1 base short, with 11 bases between. Germline V gives CDR1 SGHDT, CDR2 YYEEEE.

J is TRBJ1-1 and V is TRBV28; D gene unclear. V was shortened by 3 bases and J by 3 bases, with 8 bases between the two germline ends. This CDR3 has 13 residues. From germline, CDR1 is MDHEN and CDR2 SYDVKM. The CDR3 DNA sequence: TGTGCCAGCAGTTTTCTCGGGGACACTGAAGCTTTCTTT. This gives the protein CASSFLGDTEAFF.

Here the CDR3 DNA reads TGTGCCAGCAGTGAAGCGAGGTCTTATGTCAACGAGCAGTACTTC. Translating gives CASSEARSYVNEQYF. J is TRBJ2-7 and V is TRBV2; D is unclear. Trimming cost V 0 bases and J 5 bases, with 14 bases left between them. This CDR3 spans 15 amino acids. In germline, CDR1 is SNHLY, CDR2 FYNNEI.